The rows below give T cell receptor beta chains drawn from one sample of a study of shared T cell receptors in the human thymus. Libraries were prepared by immunoSEQ multiplex PCR; TCRdb keeps only in-frame clonotypes and omits some of them. The data contain about 730,000 clones, 70% to 90% of them singletons. The sample was also linked to a second study, of human thymus T cells.

Sequencing was carried out using thymocytes. The origin of the receptors is a girl under three years old with a congenital heart defect. Each CDR3 is given with its conserved first and last residue. Not every row has a clone size; where given, it reads once, few, many or a size class.

v_gene: TRBV10-1; abundance: -; CDR3aa: CASWLRDGCGFSEGMNQPQHF
v_gene: TRBV5-6; abundance: -; CDR3aa: CASSLRGQGGRYVLNTIYF
v_gene: TRBV5-1; abundance: -; CDR3aa: CASRAGTSGASSTDTQYF
v_gene: TRBV5-5; abundance: -; CDR3aa: CASSLTSPGPDTQYF
v_gene: TRBV5-4; abundance: once; CDR3aa: CASSIHRGPEAFF
v_gene: TRBV15; abundance: once; CDR3aa: CATSSGRRENIQYF
v_gene: TRBV9; abundance: -; CDR3aa: CASSAGNPRYGYTF
v_gene: TRBV27; abundance: -; CDR3aa: CASSGTGNYGYTF
v_gene: TRBV4-2; abundance: -; CDR3aa: CASSHSSGGDTQYF
v_gene: TRBV6-1; abundance: once; CDR3aa: CASIEGQGGTEAFF
v_gene: TRBV7-2; abundance: -; CDR3aa: CASSSEEVFGVNQPQHF
v_gene: TRBV2; abundance: -; CDR3aa: CASSEARQELNTEAFF
v_gene: TRBV5-4; abundance: once; CDR3aa: CASSLSILAGRQGESPLHF
v_gene: TRBV5-1; abundance: -; CDR3aa: CASSLAGDRGVSPLHF
v_gene: TRBV7-2; abundance: -; CDR3aa: CASSSRDRGNEQFF
v_gene: TRBV5-1; abundance: -; CDR3aa: CASSIQERDSYEQYF
v_gene: TRBV5-1; abundance: -; CDR3aa: CASSLGQGSNTGELFF
v_gene: TRBV5-1; abundance: -; CDR3aa: CASSSLRDRGMFYNSPLHF
v_gene: TRBV19; abundance: -; CDR3aa: CASTERRELAGGRRSYNEQFF
v_gene: TRBV19; abundance: -; CDR3aa: CASSIGLAEGTDTQYF
v_gene: TRBV10-3; abundance: -; CDR3aa: CAIRAQYLFRLAGVTDTQYF
v_gene: TRBV10-3; abundance: -; CDR3aa: CAISEPKVRATGPYSPLHF
v_gene: TRBV19; abundance: -; CDR3aa: CASKAGGSGNTIYF
v_gene: TRBV25-1; abundance: -; CDR3aa: CASSEPQAQETQYF
v_gene: TRBV5-6; abundance: once; CDR3aa: CASSPLGAGPYGYTF
v_gene: TRBV5-1; abundance: -; CDR3aa: CATRRVGVPEQNYGYTF
v_gene: TRBV14; abundance: -; CDR3aa: CASSHLHPGGPLSSYEQYF
v_gene: TRBV4-3; abundance: -; CDR3aa: CASSQEGGAEGAGELFF
v_gene: TRBV25-1; abundance: -; CDR3aa: CASSESQLTTGETQYF
v_gene: TRBV5-4; abundance: -; CDR3aa: CASSLAAQGHGNYGYTF
v_gene: TRBV19; abundance: few; CDR3aa: CASSIGTGKETQYF
v_gene: TRBV19; abundance: -; CDR3aa: CASSICSGDRAYGYTF
v_gene: TRBV2; abundance: -; CDR3aa: CASSARDNQPQHF
v_gene: TRBV11-3; abundance: -; CDR3aa: CASSRGTGHTTQETQYF
v_gene: TRBV5-5; abundance: -; CDR3aa: CASSLETRVLNTEAFF
v_gene: TRBV19; abundance: -; CDR3aa: CASVGGNTIYF
v_gene: TRBV5-1; abundance: -; CDR3aa: CASSFVDRGGNTEAFF
v_gene: TRBV10-3; abundance: -; CDR3aa: CAISLGQGSTDTQYF
v_gene: TRBV5-1; abundance: -; CDR3aa: CASSYRDRFTEAFF
v_gene: TRBV5-1; abundance: -; CDR3aa: CASKGINGTSGVRSEAFF
v_gene: TRBV5-6; abundance: -; CDR3aa: CASSFSMGRGNTIYF
v_gene: TRBV28; abundance: -; CDR3aa: CASSLCPPTRSETEDPTPSQPQHF
v_gene: TRBV10-3; abundance: -; CDR3aa: CAISELAGEHKPFQETQYF
v_gene: TRBV19; abundance: -; CDR3aa: CASSKRFRDRGRNTIYF
v_gene: TRBV5-6; abundance: -; CDR3aa: CASSLESGGRNTEAFF
v_gene: TRBV27; abundance: -; CDR3aa: CASSSRGDRASMNTEAFF
v_gene: TRBV10-3; abundance: once; CDR3aa: CATGTREPYRTRYEQYF
v_gene: TRBV14; abundance: -; CDR3aa: CASSQVGRGNYGYTF
v_gene: TRBV15; abundance: -; CDR3aa: CATSRVFSLQGEAFF
v_gene: TRBV13; abundance: -; CDR3aa: CASSSTRQGRRQETQYF
v_gene: TRBV10-3; abundance: -; CDR3aa: CAISTNTEAFF
v_gene: TRBV6-5; abundance: -; CDR3aa: CASSLQVRDYGYTF
v_gene: TRBV9; abundance: -; CDR3aa: CASSVTGQGNYEQYF
v_gene: TRBV6-1; abundance: once; CDR3aa: CAGQAGGKEYEQYF
v_gene: TRBV6-4; abundance: -; CDR3aa: CASSDSDLAKNIQYF
v_gene: TRBV19; abundance: -; CDR3aa: CASTPIRGNIWSNQPQHF
v_gene: TRBV7-2; abundance: -; CDR3aa: CASRPGLFSYNEQFF